Below are 21 T cell receptor beta chains sequenced from a single sample in a study of radiotherapy plus CTLA-4 blockade in lung cancer. Clones were read by immunoSEQ multiplex PCR, and TCRdb kept only the in-frame ones, dropping some. The sample lists 34,000 or so clones; roughly three quarters were seen once. This specimen consisted of peripheral blood, obtained from a patient treated with radiotherapy plus ipilimumab. The receptor source for this set is a human donor with non-small cell lung cancer that progressed on radiotherapy plus ipilimumab.

This clone came up once. The V call is TRBV4-1, the J call TRBJ1-5, with D perhaps matching TRBD1 (6 bases). Germline V gives CDR1 MGHRA, CDR2 YSYEKL. This CDR3 has 14 residues. The V gene lost 3 bases and the J gene lost 6 bases, with 12 bases spanning the gap. The CDR3 loop is CASSHRGGGQPQHF. The CDR3 DNA follows: TGCGCCAGCAGCCATCGAGGGGGGGGTCAGCCCCAGCATTTT.

The chain combines TRBV5-4 with TRBJ2-5, with 11 bases that match TRBD2. With V trimmed by 0 bases and J by 5 bases, 3 bases remained unmatched. This CDR3 region has 15 residues. Germline V gives CDR1 SGHNT, CDR2 YYREEE (reference sequence). CDR3 loop: CASSLVAGGPETQYF. Here the CDR3 DNA reads TGTGCCAGCAGCTTGGTAGCGGGGGGGCCGGAGACCCAGTACTTC.

J is TRBJ1-3 and V is TRBV6-6, with no clear D. Trimming stripped 5 bases from V and 1 base from J, with 12 bases between. The CDR3 extends over 15 amino acids. Germline CDR1 reads MNHNY; CDR2 reads SVGAGI (reference sequence). The CDR3 here is CASSPSGGSGNTIYF. DNA of the CDR3: TGTGCCAGCAGTCCTTCCGGAGGGTCTGGAAACACCATATATTTT.

The chain links TRBV5-4 to TRBJ1-3, with unresolved D. The CDR3 length is 16 residues. Trimming took off 1 base at V and 0 bases at J, with 11 bases between the two ends. Germline CDR1 is SGHNT and CDR2 is YYREEE (reference sequence). The CDR3 DNA is TGTGCCAGCAGCTTGTCAGATTACTACTCTGGAAACACCATATATTTT. It codes for CASSLSDYYSGNTIYF. Together with reference TRBV5-4 and TRBJ1-3, the CDR3 gives the full variable domain: ETGVTQSPTHLIKTRGQQVTLRCSSQSGHNTVSWYQQALGQGPQFIFQYYREEENGRGNFPPRFSGLQFPNYSSELNVNALELDDSALYLCASSLSDYYSGNTIYFGEGSWLTVV.

In its sample, this clone was seen once. The V call is TRBV6-1, the J call TRBJ1-1, with TRBD1 matching 8 bases. With 0 bases clipped from V and 5 bases from J, the junction kept 11 bases outside the gene matches. This CDR3 spans 17 amino acids. Germline lookup yields CDR1 MNHNS and CDR2 SASEGT. In nucleotides, the CDR3 is TGTGCCAGCAGTGAAGCGCCGCCTGACAGGGGTGGGACTGAAGCTTTCTTT. Residues: CASSEAPPDRGGTEAFF.

J is TRBJ1-1 and V is TRBV5-6, with 8 bases lining up with TRBD1. The junction had 4 bases not matched to a gene; V was cut back by 4 bases and J by 5 bases. Germline V gives CDR1 SGHDT, CDR2 YYEEEE. CDR3 length equals 13 residues. This chain's CDR3 is CASSPQGGTEAFF. Written as DNA, the CDR3 is TGTGCCAGCAGCCCACAGGGGGGGACTGAAGCTTTCTTT.

The rearrangement uses TRBV4-3 and TRBJ1-5; D remains ambiguous. CDR3 length equals 13 residues. V lost 0 bases, J lost 7 bases, and 7 bases lay in between. Germline assignment: CDR1 LGHNA and CDR2 YSLEER. CDR3 residues: CASSQEVEQPQHF. CDR3 DNA sequence: TGCGCCAGCAGCCAAGAAGTGGAGCAGCCCCAGCATTTT.

The chain carries TRBV5-6 and TRBJ2-7; D is perhaps TRBD1 or TRBD2 (6 bases each). CDR1 and CDR2 (germline): SGHDT, YYEEEE. Trimming took 2 bases from V and 5 from J, leaving 17 bases between them. The CDR3 sequence is 15 residues long. CDR3 in amino acids: CASSFDRGVIDEQYF. The CDR3 nucleotides are TGTGCCAGCAGCTTCGATAGGGGGGTAATTGACGAGCAGTACTTC.

The V call is TRBV11-2, the J call TRBJ1-3; TRBD1 matches at 10 bases. V shed 5 bases and J 6 bases; nucleotides not matched to a gene: 13. This CDR3 is built from 17 residues. CDR1 is SGHAT, CDR2 FQNNGV, per germline. The DNA of the CDR3 is TGTGCCAGCAGCACCCTGACAGGGGGCATGAGTGAAAACACCATATATTTT. Protein sequence: CASSTLTGGMSENTIYF.

V usage is TRBV27 and J usage is TRBJ2-5; a weak D match, TRBD2 (6 bases). With 0 bases removed from V and 5 bases from J, the gap between germline ends came to 13 bases. Germline CDR1 reads MNHEY; CDR2 reads SMNVEV (reference sequence). This CDR3 contains 15 residues. The CDR3 is CASSLSLGGFETQYF. CDR3 sequence (DNA): TGTGCCAGCAGTTTATCTTTGGGGGGATTTGAGACCCAGTACTTC.

The chain joins TRBV5-8 to TRBJ1-1; D perhaps matches TRBD1 (5 bases). CDR3 length equals 13 residues. The germline gives CDR1 SGHTS, CDR2 YDEGEE. Trimming pared 4 bases from V and 1 base from J, leaving 8 bases between. The CDR3 DNA reads as TGTGCCAGCAGCACCCAGGGGAACACTGAAGCTTTCTTT. As protein: CASSTQGNTEAFF.

V is TRBV29-1 and J is TRBJ2-7; D perhaps matches TRBD2 (5 bases). Trimming pared 6 bases from V and 6 bases from J, leaving 15 bases between. Germline V gives CDR1 SQVTM, CDR2 ANQGSEA. This CDR3 has 12 amino acids. CDR3 in amino acids: CSVGGPRGEQYF. DNA for the CDR3: TGCAGCGTGGGCGGGCCCCGGGGCGAGCAGTACTTC.

The chain employs TRBV11-3 and TRBJ2-2, with 13 bases fitting TRBD2. The germline V gene has CDR1 SGHNT and CDR2 YENEEA. V dropped 4 bases and J dropped 3; count of bases not matched to a gene: 5. The CDR3 consists of 17 residues. DNA of the CDR3: TGTGCCAGCAGCTGGACTAGCGGGAGTCAGGACACCGGGGAGCTGTTTTTT. It codes for CASSWTSGSQDTGELFF.

The genes are TRBV6-1 and TRBJ1-6; D is undetermined. V lost 5 bases, J lost 7 bases, and 9 bases lay in between. Germline assignment: CDR1 MNHNS and CDR2 SASEGT. This CDR3 contains 13 residues. The CDR3 is CASSYLGNSPLHF. The CDR3 DNA follows: TGTGCCAGCAGTTATCTGGGAAATTCACCCCTCCACTTT.

This clone was picked up a small number of times. The chain uses TRBV7-9 and TRBJ2-7, with D perhaps matching TRBD2 (5 bases). The germline V gene encodes CDR1 SEHNR and CDR2 FQNEAQ (reference sequence). The CDR3 runs to 13 residues. Trimming pared 0 bases from V and 2 bases from J, leaving 5 bases between. The CDR3 sequence: CASSLAGAYEQYF. As DNA, the CDR3 is TGTGCCAGCAGCTTAGCGGGAGCCTACGAGCAGTACTTC. The full variable domain, in which reference TRBV7-9 and TRBJ2-7 provide the parts outside the CDR3, is DTGVSQNPRHKITKRGQNVTFRCDPISEHNRLYWYRQTLGQGPEFLTYFQNEAQLEKSRLLSDRFSAERPKGSFSTLEIQRTEQGDSAMYLCASSLAGAYEQYFGPGTRLTVT.

The V and J genes are TRBV5-1 and TRBJ2-1; D is unresolved. Germline CDR1 SGHRS, CDR2 YFSETQ. The CDR3 totals 15 residues. The V and J ends lost 0 bases and 1 base respectively, with 8 bases between them. The CDR3 reads CASSLAAVSYNEQFF. The CDR3 nucleotides read TGCGCCAGCAGCTTGGCCGCCGTTTCCTACAATGAGCAGTTCTTC.

V usage is TRBV7-9 and J usage is TRBJ1-6; D might be TRBD1 (6 bases). This CDR3 comprises 13 residues. Germline V gene data show CDR1 as SEHNR and CDR2 as FQNEAQ (reference sequence). Trimming left V 5 bases short and J 7 bases short, with 9 bases between. CDR3 protein: CASSDTGNSPLHF. CDR3 nucleotide sequence: TGTGCCAGCAGCGATACAGGGAATTCACCCCTCCACTTT.

The chain uses TRBV28 and TRBJ2-7, with D uncertain. Per germline, CDR1 MDHEN and CDR2 SYDVKM. The CDR3 is 13 amino acids. V was trimmed by 1 base and J by 4 bases, leaving 8 bases between them. The CDR3 sequence: CASSLSLEYEQYF. CDR3 bases: TGTGCCAGCAGTTTATCGCTTGAATACGAGCAGTACTTC.

The chain recombines TRBV7-9 with TRBJ2-1; D is perhaps TRBD2 (6 bases). The CDR3 loop spans 15 amino acids. V was clipped by 4 bases and J by 4 bases, with 14 bases between them. Germline V gives CDR1 SEHNR, CDR2 FQNEAQ (reference sequence). The CDR3 reads CASSWGGTTYNEQFF. The CDR3 coding sequence is TGTGCCAGCAGCTGGGGCGGGACGACTTACAATGAGCAGTTCTTC.

The count of this clone is one. The chain is built from TRBV6-1 and TRBJ2-3; TRBD2 aligns across 12 bases. Germline trimming cut 4 bases from V and 7 bases from J; bases unmatched to any gene: 9. Germline lookup yields CDR1 MNHNS and CDR2 SASEGT. The CDR3 consists of 16 residues. The chain's CDR3 is CASSAATSGSGNTQYF. As DNA, the CDR3 is TGTGCCAGCAGTGCCGCGACTAGCGGGAGCGGTAATACGCAGTATTTT.

This chain joins TRBV11-3 and TRBJ2-5, with TRBD2 as a possible D gene (6 bases). The CDR3 spans 12 residues. CDR1 SGHNT and CDR2 YENEEA come from the germline V gene. V shed 5 bases and J shed 5 bases, with 9 bases lying between them. The CDR3 protein is CASSGGSETQYF. CDR3 bases: TGTGCCAGCAGCGGGGGGAGTGAGACCCAGTACTTC.